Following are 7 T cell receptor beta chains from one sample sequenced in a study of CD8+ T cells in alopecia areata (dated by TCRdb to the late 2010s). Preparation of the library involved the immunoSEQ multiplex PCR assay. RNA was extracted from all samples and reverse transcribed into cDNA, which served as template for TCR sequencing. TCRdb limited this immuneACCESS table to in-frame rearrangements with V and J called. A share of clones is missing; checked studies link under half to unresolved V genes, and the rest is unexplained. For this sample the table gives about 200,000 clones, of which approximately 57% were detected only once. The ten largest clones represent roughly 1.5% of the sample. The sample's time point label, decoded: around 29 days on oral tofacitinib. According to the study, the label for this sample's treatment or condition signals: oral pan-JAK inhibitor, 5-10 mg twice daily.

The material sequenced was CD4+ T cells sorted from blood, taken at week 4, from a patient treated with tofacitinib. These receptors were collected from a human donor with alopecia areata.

CDR3 sequence (DNA): TGTGCCAGTAGTGCCCAGGGACAGGGTAATTCACCCCTCCACTTT. It translates to CASSAQGQGNSPLHF. The chain couples TRBV19 to TRBJ1-6; 9 bases are shared with TRBD1. Germline V gives CDR1 LNHDA, CDR2 SQIVND (reference sequence). V lost 5 bases and J lost 6; bases outside the gene matches: 5. The CDR3 contains 15 residues.

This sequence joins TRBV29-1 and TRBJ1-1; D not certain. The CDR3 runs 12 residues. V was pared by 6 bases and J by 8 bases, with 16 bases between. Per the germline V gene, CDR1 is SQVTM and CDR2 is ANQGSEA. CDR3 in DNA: TGCAGCGTGGTACTCTGGGCTGGAGAAGCTTTCTTT. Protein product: CSVVLWAGEAFF.

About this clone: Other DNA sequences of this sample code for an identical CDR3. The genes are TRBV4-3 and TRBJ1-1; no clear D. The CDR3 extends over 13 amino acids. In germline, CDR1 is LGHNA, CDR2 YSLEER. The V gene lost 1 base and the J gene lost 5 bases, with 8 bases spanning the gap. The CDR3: CASSQVSGTEAFF. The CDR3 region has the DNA TGCGCCAGCAGCCAAGTAAGTGGAACTGAAGCTTTCTTT.

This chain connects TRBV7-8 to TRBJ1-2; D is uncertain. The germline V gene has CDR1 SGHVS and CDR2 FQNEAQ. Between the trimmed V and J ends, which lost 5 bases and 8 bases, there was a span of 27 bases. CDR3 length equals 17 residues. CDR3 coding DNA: TGTGCCAGCAGCCCATACTCCGCGTCGGGGTCGAAGAACGGCTACACCTTC. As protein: CASSPYSASGSKNGYTF.

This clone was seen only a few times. In DNA form, the CDR3 reads TGTGCCTGGAGTTCAGGACAGTCTTCCTACAATGAGCAGTTCTTC. Encoded protein: CAWSSGQSSYNEQFF. This sequence joins TRBV30 and TRBJ2-1; D is perhaps TRBD1 (6 bases). The CDR3 has 15 residues. V gave up 2 bases and J gave up 1 base, with 12 bases separating them. CDR1 and CDR2 (germline): GTSNPN, SVGIG (reference sequence).

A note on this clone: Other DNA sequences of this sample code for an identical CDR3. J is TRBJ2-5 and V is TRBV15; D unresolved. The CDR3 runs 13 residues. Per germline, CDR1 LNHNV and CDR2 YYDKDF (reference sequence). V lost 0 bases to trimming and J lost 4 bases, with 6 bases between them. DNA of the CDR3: TGTGCCACCAGCAGAGAGCCACTAGAGACCCAGTACTTC. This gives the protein CATSREPLETQYF. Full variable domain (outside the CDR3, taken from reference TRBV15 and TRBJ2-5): DAMVIQNPRYQVTQFGKPVTLSCSQTLNHNVMYWYQQKSSQAPKLLFHYYDKDFNNEADTPDNFQSRRPNTSFCFLDIRSPGLGDTAMYLCATSREPLETQYFGPGTRLLVL.

In nucleotides, the CDR3 is TGCGCCAGCAGCTCTTCGGGACAAAGCTCCTACGAGCAGTACTTC. Amino acids: CASSSSGQSSYEQYF. The rearrangement uses TRBV5-1 and TRBJ2-7, with D perhaps matching TRBD1 (6 bases). This CDR3 has 15 residues. Germline V lookup: CDR1 SGHRS, CDR2 YFSETQ. Trimming stripped 3 bases from V and 0 bases from J, with 13 bases between.